What follows describes a single T cell receptor beta chain. The CDR3 covers 13 residues. V lost 6 bases and J 6 bases, leaving 14 bases between the germline ends. One entry per CDR3 protein results from TCRdb running MiXCR on the 5' RACE reads. The sample includes 600,000 to 800,000 distinct CDR3 sequences, around 20% of them seen just once. The data stem from a study of identical twins. In addition, the sample was reused for a study of T cells expressing NK-cell markers. That paper adds: Topping the CD3+CD56-NKG2C+ fraction as well were these clonotypes, in a few donors.

V usage is TRBV12-3 or TRBV12-4 and J usage is TRBJ1-2; D not resolved. The source is a woman aged 18-35 years in good health. The specimen was PBMCs. CDR3 sequence: CASSLPQNHGYTF. The CDR3 region has the DNA TGTGCCAGCAGCCTCCCTCAGAACCATGGCTACACCTTC.